This T cell receptor beta chain was captured in a study of blood T cell repertoires in COVID-19. Study-wide context: PBMCs, B-cell-depleted T cells, or T cells were the source of the cDNA or gDNA that made up the material.

Germline lookup yields CDR1 MDHEN and CDR2 SYDVKM. Trimming stripped 6 bases from V and 8 bases from J, with 19 bases between. The CDR3 length is 15 residues. Authors' methods: Quantification of nucleated cells was approximated via reference gene primer amplification. Here immunoSEQ multiplex PCR was the method, and the copy in TCRdb shows in-frame clones only, minus some. V, J and clone size reflect that table, while D and trimming were determined from the DNA. The table has around 310,000 clones, roughly 86% seen once. The sequence came from a woman under 40 who had recovered from COVID-19. Source material: PBMCs or T cells enriched from blood (not recorded which). The chain recombines TRBV28 with TRBJ1-4; a weak D match, TRBD1 (6 bases). For the CDR3, the DNA is TGTGCCAGCAGCCCACCCGGGACAAGCTGGGAAAAACTGTTTTTT. It encodes CASSPPGTSWEKLFF.